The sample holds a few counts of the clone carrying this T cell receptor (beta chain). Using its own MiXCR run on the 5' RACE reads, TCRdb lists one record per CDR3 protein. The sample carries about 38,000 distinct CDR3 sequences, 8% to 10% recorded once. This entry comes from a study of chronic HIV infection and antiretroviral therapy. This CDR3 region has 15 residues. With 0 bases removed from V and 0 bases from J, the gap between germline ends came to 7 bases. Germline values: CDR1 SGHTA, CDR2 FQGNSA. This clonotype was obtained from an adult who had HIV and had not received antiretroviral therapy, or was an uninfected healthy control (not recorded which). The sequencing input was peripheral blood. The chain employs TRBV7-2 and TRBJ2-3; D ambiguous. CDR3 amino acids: CASSLALVSTDTQYF. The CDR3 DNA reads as TGTGCCAGCAGCTTAGCGCTTGTTAGCACAGATACGCAGTATTTT.